This TCR beta chain stems from a study of patients and donors after allogeneic stem cell transplantation. V was trimmed by 3 bases and J by 8 bases, leaving 11 bases between them. The germline V gene has CDR1 LGHDT and CDR2 YNNKEL (reference sequence). The CDR3 contains 13 residues. MiXCR, run by TCRdb on the RT-PCR reads, gives a single entry per CDR3 protein. This sample has approximately 140,000 distinct CDR3 sequences; roughly 35% occur once, and the top ten carry 40% to 55%. The sequenced material came from blood, either unsorted or a sorted T cell fraction (not recorded which). The clonotype comes from a human donor who was either an allogeneic HSCT recipient or a stem cell or donor lymphocyte infusion donor (not recorded which). It is not recorded whose cells these are; they may come from a transplant donor. The chain uses TRBV3-1 and TRBJ2-1; no definite D call. DNA for the CDR3: TGTGCCAGCAGCCACCCCCAGGTGGATGAGCAGTTCTTC. This encodes CASSHPQVDEQFF.